The 25 T cell receptor beta chains below were found in one sample sequenced in a study of blood T cells in healthy people across ages. Primers used in a second PCR of about 6 to 11 cycles were a sample-barcoded 5' primer and a J-beta primer mix. TCRdb recomputed calls from the 5' RACE reads with MiXCR, one row per CDR3 protein. The sample has approximately 1,100,000 distinct CDR3 sequences, 45% seen once. The sample comprised blood. These receptor sequences come from a woman aged 55 to 70 in good health.

This chain links TRBV7-9 with TRBJ2-5; D tentatively fits TRBD1 or TRBD2 (5 bases each). V lost 1 base, J lost 5 bases, and 11 bases lay in between. The length of the CDR3 is 14 residues. CDR1 SEHNR and CDR2 FQNEAQ come from the germline V gene (reference sequence). In DNA, the CDR3 is TGTGCCAGCAGCTTAGAAGGGACCTTTGAGACCCAGTACTTC. As protein: CASSLEGTFETQYF. The full variable domain, completed using reference TRBV7-9 and TRBJ2-5, is DTGVSQNPRHKITKRGQNVTFRCDPISEHNRLYWYRQTLGQGPEFLTYFQNEAQLEKSRLLSDRFSAERPKGSFSTLEIQRTEQGDSAMYLCASSLEGTFETQYFGPGTRLLVL.

This clonotype was seen more than once but under ten times. The chain employs TRBV3-1 and TRBJ2-5, with 13 bases matching TRBD2. CDR1 is LGHDT, CDR2 YNNKEL, per germline (reference sequence). V was clipped by 4 bases and J by 6 bases; unmatched bases: 11. This CDR3 spans 17 amino acids. CDR3 DNA: TGTGCCAGCAGCCCTCCGGGACTAGCGGGATTCGTGAAGACCCAGTACTTC. It yields the protein CASSPPGLAGFVKTQYF.

The chain joins TRBV21-1 to TRBJ2-3. TRBV21-1 is deemed a pseudogene. The CDR3 is 15 residues long. CDR3 bases: TGTGCCAGCAGCAAAGTGAGACTAGGCGCAGATACGCAGTATTTT. Its protein is CASSKVRLGADTQYF.

This chain connects TRBV7-2 to TRBJ2-7; 7 nucleotides match TRBD1. CDR3 size: 13 residues. CDR1 is SGHTA and CDR2 is FQGNSA in the germline V gene. V shed 8 bases, J shed 0 bases, and the junction held 4 bases outside the gene matches. The CDR3 spells CASCNRGSYEQYF. The DNA for the CDR3 is TGTGCCAGCTGTAACAGGGGCTCCTACGAGCAGTACTTC.

The chain couples TRBV6-2 or TRBV6-3 to TRBJ2-4, with a tentative D call TRBD2 (5 bases). The DNA matches TRBJ2-7 better at its end, which makes the J call doubtful. The CDR3 spans 14 residues. CDR1 and CDR2 (germline): MNHEY, SVGEGT. Written as DNA, the CDR3 is TGTGCCAGCAGCAACGTGGGAGTTTACTGCGAGCAGTACTTC. This encodes CASSNVGVYCEQYF.

This clonotype was seen a few times. This sequence joins TRBV20-1 and TRBJ2-1; no clear D. The CDR3 runs to 14 residues. Trimming pared 0 bases from V and 8 bases from J, leaving 14 bases between. Per germline, CDR1 DFQATT and CDR2 SNEGSKA (reference sequence). The CDR3 here is CSARDTPSGDEQFF. CDR3 nucleotides: TGCAGTGCTAGAGATACGCCTAGTGGCGATGAGCAGTTCTTC.

This clonotype has more than one count but fewer than ten. The rearrangement links TRBV20-1 to TRBJ2-1, with D perhaps being TRBD1 or TRBD2 (5 bases each). This CDR3 region has 13 residues. Per germline, CDR1 DFQATT and CDR2 SNEGSKA (reference sequence). With 6 bases removed from V and 4 bases from J, the gap between germline ends came to 13 bases. CDR3 nucleotides: TGCAGTGCGGGACCTAAACCGTACAATGAGCAGTTCTTC. As protein: CSAGPKPYNEQFF.

The CDR3 loop is CASSPGAANQETQYF. In nucleotides, the CDR3 is TGTGCCAGCAGCCCTGGGGCGGCGAACCAAGAGACCCAGTACTTC. This chain uses TRBV7-2 with TRBJ2-5, with a tentative D call TRBD1 (5 bases). This CDR3 spans 15 amino acids. V lost 5 bases and J lost 0, with 13 bases in between. Per the germline V gene, CDR1 is SGHTA and CDR2 is FQGNSA.

CDR3 residues: CASSPIRGSNYGYTF. For the CDR3, the DNA is TGTGCCAGCAGTCCCATAAGGGGCAGTAACTATGGCTACACCTTC. J is TRBJ1-2 and V is TRBV5-5; maybe TRBD1 (5 bases). This CDR3 spans 15 amino acids. Trimming cost V 5 bases and J 1 base, with 15 bases left between them. Germline CDR1 reads SGHKS; CDR2 reads YYEKEE (reference sequence).

The rearrangement uses TRBV3-1 and TRBJ2-5; 8 bases are a match to TRBD2. The J segment lost 0 bases and the V segment lost 5 bases, leaving 14 bases of the junction unmatched. This CDR3 region has 18 residues. From germline, CDR1 is LGHDT and CDR2 YNNKEL (reference sequence). CDR3 amino acids: CASSSPSWAGGYQETQYF. For the CDR3, the DNA is TGTGCCAGCAGCTCCCCCTCTTGGGCGGGAGGATACCAAGAGACCCAGTACTTC.

The chain is built from TRBV6-6 and TRBJ2-3; D is undetermined. The CDR3 runs to 17 residues. CDR1 is MNHNY and CDR2 is SVGAGI in the germline V gene (reference sequence). V shed 6 bases and J shed 2 bases, with 21 bases lying between them. The CDR3 nucleotides are TGTGCCAGCAGCCCACCACTACCGACTGGTAACACAGATACGCAGTATTTT. Translated: CASSPPLPTGNTDTQYF.

The chain couples TRBV6-1 to TRBJ2-5; D is possibly TRBD1 (6 bases). This CDR3 spans 14 amino acids. CDR1 and CDR2 (germline): MNHNS, SASEGT. V was pared by 3 bases and J by 1 base, with 9 bases between. This chain's CDR3 is CASSENRVQETQYF. CDR3 nucleotides: TGTGCCAGCAGTGAGAACAGGGTCCAAGAGACCCAGTACTTC.

The chain combines TRBV9 with TRBJ2-4, with TRBD2 matching 7 bases. The CDR3 spans 18 residues. V lost 6 bases to trimming and J lost 13 bases; unmatched junction nucleotides: 28. Germline V gene data show CDR1 as SGDLS and CDR2 as YYNGEE. This chain's CDR3 is CASNFGASGTFSYNEQYF. Here the CDR3 DNA reads TGTGCCAGCAACTTCGGGGCTAGCGGAACCTTCTCCTACAATGAGCAGTACTTC. Full variable domain (outside the CDR3, taken from reference TRBV9 and TRBJ2-4): DSGVTQTPKHLITATGQRVTLRCSPRSGDLSVYWYQQSLDQGLQFLIQYYNGEERAKGNILERFSAQQFPDLHSELNLSSLELGDSALYFCASNFGASGTFSYNEQYFGAGTRLSVL.

This chain joins TRBV9 and TRBJ2-5, with TRBD1 as a possible D gene (6 bases). CDR3 size: 14 residues. Germline assignment: CDR1 SGDLS and CDR2 YYNGEE. Trimming pared 3 bases from V and 2 bases from J, leaving 11 bases between. CDR3 in amino acids: CASSAIGGQETQYF. The CDR3 DNA sequence: TGTGCCAGCAGCGCGATAGGGGGTCAAGAGACCCAGTACTTC.

This chain connects TRBV12-3 or TRBV12-4 to TRBJ1-4; D gene unclear. This CDR3 spans 13 amino acids. V dropped 4 bases and J dropped 3 bases, with 6 bases sitting between them. CDR3 in DNA: TGTGCCAGCAGTTGGACGGCTAATGAAAAACTGTTTTTT. Translated, it gives CASSWTANEKLFF.

This clonotype was observed a few times. The genes are TRBV20-1 and TRBJ2-4; D perhaps matches TRBD1 (6 bases). Trimming pared 0 bases from V and 6 bases from J, leaving 9 bases between. Germline CDR1 reads DFQATT; CDR2 reads SNEGSKA (reference sequence). CDR3 size: 13 residues. The CDR3 nucleotides are TGCAGTGCTAGAGATGGGACAAGAAACATTCAGTACTTC. Translated, it gives CSARDGTRNIQYF.

The chain combines TRBV14 with TRBJ2-7; D remains unclear. V gave up 0 bases and J gave up 3 bases, with 12 bases separating them. Germline values: CDR1 SGHDN, CDR2 FVKESK. This CDR3 has 15 amino acids. The CDR3 DNA follows: TGTGCCAGCAGCCAAGACGGAAGGGCTGTCTACGAGCAGTACTTC. Translating gives CASSQDGRAVYEQYF.

This chain joins TRBV20-1 and TRBJ1-2; 7 nucleotides match TRBD1. There are 13 residues in the CDR3. V trimming: 3 bases; J trimming: 8 bases; junction bases outside the gene matches: 9. CDR1 is DFQATT and CDR2 is SNEGSKA in the germline V gene (reference sequence). This CDR3 reads CSASRGQGVGYTF. The CDR3 DNA follows: TGCAGTGCTAGTCGCGGGCAGGGGGTCGGCTACACCTTC.

With respect to this clonotype: The germline gene is not matched at one end of the junction; a read error may be the cause. The J gene is TRBJ2-3, the V gene TRBV20-1; D is perhaps TRBD1 (6 bases). Germline V lookup: CDR1 DFQATT, CDR2 SNEGSKA (reference sequence). The CDR3 is made up of 14 amino acids. The CDR3 sequence: CSAIRQDSIDTQYF. The CDR3 coding sequence is TGCAGTGCTATTAGACAGGACAGCATAGATACGCAGTATTTT.

The CDR3 DNA reads TGTGCCAGCAGCCCCATCTCGGGTGGCGAGCAGTACTTC. As protein: CASSPISGGEQYF. V and J are TRBV3-1 and TRBJ2-5; D is ambiguous. The J call may be wrong; the DNA end is better matched by TRBJ2-7. The CDR3 runs to 13 residues. CDR1 is LGHDT, CDR2 YNNKEL, per germline (reference sequence).

This chain links TRBV20-1 with TRBJ2-1; 9 nucleotides align to TRBD2. Germline V lookup: CDR1 DFQATT, CDR2 SNEGSKA (reference sequence). The CDR3 extends over 14 amino acids. V shed 4 bases, J shed 8 bases, and the junction held 9 bases outside the gene matches. CDR3 residues: CSAIPGLALYEQFF. The DNA for the CDR3 is TGCAGTGCTATCCCGGGACTAGCATTATATGAGCAGTTCTTC.

The V gene is TRBV6-1, the J gene TRBJ2-1; 7 bases are a match to TRBD2. Trimming took 7 bases from V and 3 from J; bases not matched to a gene: 15. The CDR3 has 17 amino acids. Germline CDR1 reads MNHNS; CDR2 reads SASEGT. This CDR3 reads CASTRGATSDFYNEQFF. DNA of the CDR3: TGTGCCAGCACCCGCGGGGCTACTAGCGACTTCTACAATGAGCAGTTCTTC.

V gene TRBV12-3 or TRBV12-4 combines with J gene TRBJ2-3; D ambiguous. This CDR3 is 14 amino acids long. V lost 7 bases and J lost 0, with 11 bases in between. CDR3 in DNA: TGTGCCAGCAACCTCAGATCGAGCACAGATACGCAGTATTTT. This sequence encodes CASNLRSSTDTQYF.

The CDR3 sequence: CASSHDAGSRHEQFF. In DNA, the CDR3 is TGTGCCAGCAGCCACGATGCAGGGAGCCGGCATGAGCAGTTCTTC. The chain employs TRBV3-1 and TRBJ2-1; D is tentatively TRBD1 or TRBD2 (5 bases each). V gave up 3 bases and J gave up 8 bases, with 17 bases separating them. The CDR3 consists of 15 residues. Per the germline V gene, CDR1 is LGHDT and CDR2 is YNNKEL (reference sequence).

The V gene is TRBV25-1, the J gene TRBJ2-5; TRBD1 aligns across 7 bases. The J segment lost 1 base and the V segment lost 3 bases, leaving 5 bases of the junction unmatched. The germline CDR1 and CDR2 sequences are MGHDK and SYGVNS. The CDR3 consists of 15 residues. In DNA, the CDR3 is TGTGCCAGCAGTGATCCCCGGGACAGCCAAGAGACCCAGTACTTC. As protein: CASSDPRDSQETQYF.